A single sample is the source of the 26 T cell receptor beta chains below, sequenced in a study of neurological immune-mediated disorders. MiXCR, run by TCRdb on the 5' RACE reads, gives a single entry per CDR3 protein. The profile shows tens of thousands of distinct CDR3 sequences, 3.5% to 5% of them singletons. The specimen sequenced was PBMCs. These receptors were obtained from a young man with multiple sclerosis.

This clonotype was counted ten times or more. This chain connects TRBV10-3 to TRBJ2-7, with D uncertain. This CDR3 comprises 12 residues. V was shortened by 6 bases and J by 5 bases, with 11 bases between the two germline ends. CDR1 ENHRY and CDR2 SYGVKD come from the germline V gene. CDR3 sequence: CAIRTEDHEQYF. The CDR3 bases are TGTGCCATCAGGACTGAAGATCACGAGCAGTACTTC.

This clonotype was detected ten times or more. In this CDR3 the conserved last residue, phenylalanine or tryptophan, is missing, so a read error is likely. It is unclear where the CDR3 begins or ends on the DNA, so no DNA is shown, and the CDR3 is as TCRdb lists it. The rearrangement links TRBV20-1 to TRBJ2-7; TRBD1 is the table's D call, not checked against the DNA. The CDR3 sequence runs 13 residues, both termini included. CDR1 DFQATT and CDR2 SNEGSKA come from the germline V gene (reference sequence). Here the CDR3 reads CSARDPLTGVAEL.

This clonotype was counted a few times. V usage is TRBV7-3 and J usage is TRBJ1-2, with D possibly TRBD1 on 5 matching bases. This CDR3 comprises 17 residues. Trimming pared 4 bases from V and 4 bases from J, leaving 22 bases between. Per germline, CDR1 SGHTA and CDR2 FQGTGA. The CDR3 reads CASSSTELQGTLYGYTF. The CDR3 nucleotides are TGTGCCAGCAGCTCTACAGAATTGCAGGGAACACTCTATGGCTACACCTTC.

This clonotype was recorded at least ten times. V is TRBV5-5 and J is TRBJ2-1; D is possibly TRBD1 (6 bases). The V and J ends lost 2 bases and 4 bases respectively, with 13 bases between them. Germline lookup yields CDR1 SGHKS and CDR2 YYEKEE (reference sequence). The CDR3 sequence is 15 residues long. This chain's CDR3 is CASSFQSQGYNEQFF. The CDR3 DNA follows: TGTGCCAGCAGCTTTCAGTCACAGGGATACAATGAGCAGTTCTTC.

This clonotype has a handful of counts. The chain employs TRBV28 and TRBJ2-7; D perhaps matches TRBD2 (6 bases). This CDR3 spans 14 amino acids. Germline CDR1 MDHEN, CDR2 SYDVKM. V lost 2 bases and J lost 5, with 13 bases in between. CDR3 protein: CASSLTGAGHEQYF. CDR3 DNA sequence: TGTGCCAGCAGTTTAACAGGCGCGGGACACGAGCAGTACTTC.

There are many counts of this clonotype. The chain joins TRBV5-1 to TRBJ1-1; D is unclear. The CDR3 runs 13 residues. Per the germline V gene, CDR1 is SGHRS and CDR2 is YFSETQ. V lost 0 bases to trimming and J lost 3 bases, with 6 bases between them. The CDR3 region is CASSLDWDTEAFF. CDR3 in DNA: TGCGCCAGCAGCTTGGATTGGGACACTGAAGCTTTCTTT.

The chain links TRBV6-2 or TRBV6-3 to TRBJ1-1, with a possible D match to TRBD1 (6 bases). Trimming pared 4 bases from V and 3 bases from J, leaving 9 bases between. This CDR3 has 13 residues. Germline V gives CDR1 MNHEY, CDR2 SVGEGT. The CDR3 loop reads CASSSGQYTEAFF. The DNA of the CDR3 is TGTGCCAGCAGTTCTGGACAGTACACTGAAGCTTTCTTT.

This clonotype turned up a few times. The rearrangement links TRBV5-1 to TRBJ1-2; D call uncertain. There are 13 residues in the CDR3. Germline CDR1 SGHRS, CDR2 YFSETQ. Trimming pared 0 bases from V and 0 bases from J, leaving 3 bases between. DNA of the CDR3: TGCGCCAGCAGCTTGGACGCTAACTATGGCTACACCTTC. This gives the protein CASSLDANYGYTF.

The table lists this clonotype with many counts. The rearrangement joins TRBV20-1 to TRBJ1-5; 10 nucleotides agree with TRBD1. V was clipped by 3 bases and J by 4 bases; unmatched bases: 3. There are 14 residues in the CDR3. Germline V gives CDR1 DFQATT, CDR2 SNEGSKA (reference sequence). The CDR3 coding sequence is TGCAGTGCTAGTGGACAGGGGGTGAATCAGCCCCAGCATTTT. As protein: CSASGQGVNQPQHF.

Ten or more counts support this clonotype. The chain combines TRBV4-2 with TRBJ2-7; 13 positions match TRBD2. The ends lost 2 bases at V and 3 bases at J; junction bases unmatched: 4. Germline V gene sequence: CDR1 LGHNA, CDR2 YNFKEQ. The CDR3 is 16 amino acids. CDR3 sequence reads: CASSQLGTSGVYEQYF. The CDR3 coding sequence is TGTGCCAGCAGCCAACTCGGGACTAGCGGGGTCTACGAGCAGTACTTC.

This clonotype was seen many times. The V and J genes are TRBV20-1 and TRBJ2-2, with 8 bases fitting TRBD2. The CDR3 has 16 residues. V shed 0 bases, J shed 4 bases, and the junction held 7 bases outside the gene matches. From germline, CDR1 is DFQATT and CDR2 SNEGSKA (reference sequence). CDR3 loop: CSARDSAGAFTGELFF. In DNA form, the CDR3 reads TGCAGTGCTAGAGATTCAGCGGGGGCCTTCACCGGGGAGCTGTTTTTT.

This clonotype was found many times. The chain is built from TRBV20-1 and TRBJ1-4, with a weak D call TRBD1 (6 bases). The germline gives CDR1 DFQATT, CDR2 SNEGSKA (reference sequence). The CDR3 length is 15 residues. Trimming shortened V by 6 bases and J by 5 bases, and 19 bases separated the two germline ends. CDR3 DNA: TGCAGTGCCGGGGGGCCTTTCGGGGGCAATGAAAAACTGTTTTTT. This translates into CSAGGPFGGNEKLFF.

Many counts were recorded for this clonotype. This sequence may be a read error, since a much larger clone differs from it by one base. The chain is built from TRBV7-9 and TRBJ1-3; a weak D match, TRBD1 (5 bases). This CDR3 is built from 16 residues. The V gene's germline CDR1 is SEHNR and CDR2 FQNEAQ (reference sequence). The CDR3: CASSLAPGSTGNTTYF. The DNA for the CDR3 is TGTGCCAGCAGCTTAGCGCCAGGGAGCACTGGAAACACCACATATTTT.

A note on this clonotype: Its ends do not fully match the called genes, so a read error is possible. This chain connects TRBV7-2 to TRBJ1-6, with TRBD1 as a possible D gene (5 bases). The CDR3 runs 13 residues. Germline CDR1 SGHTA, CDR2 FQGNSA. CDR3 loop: CANEGDPGSPLNF. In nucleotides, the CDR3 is TGTGCTAACGAAGGGGATCCAGGTTCACCCCTCAACTTT.

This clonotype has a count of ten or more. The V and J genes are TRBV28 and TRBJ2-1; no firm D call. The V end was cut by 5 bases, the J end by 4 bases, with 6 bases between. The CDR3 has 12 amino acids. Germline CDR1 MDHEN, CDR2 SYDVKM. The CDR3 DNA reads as TGTGCCAGCAGTCTAAAATACAATGAGCAGTTCTTC. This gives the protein CASSLKYNEQFF.

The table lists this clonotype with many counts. CDR3 in amino acids: CSVESTMNTEAFF. CDR3 sequence (DNA): TGCAGCGTTGAATCTACGATGAACACTGAAGCTTTCTTT. The chain couples TRBV29-1 to TRBJ1-1; D not certain. Trimming took 2 bases from V and 0 from J, leaving 7 bases between them. In germline, CDR1 is SQVTM, CDR2 ANQGSEA. The CDR3 runs to 13 residues.

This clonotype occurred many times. The CDR3 bases are TGCGCCAGCAGCGTGTCAGATTCGGGCTATGGCTACACCTTC. Protein sequence: CASSVSDSGYGYTF. This rearrangement joins TRBV5-1 to TRBJ1-2; D is unresolved. The CDR3 sequence is 14 residues long. CDR1 and CDR2 (germline): SGHRS, YFSETQ. Trimming removed 4 bases at V and 4 bases at J, with 14 bases between.

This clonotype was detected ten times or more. The CDR3 DNA is TGTGCCAGCAGCTCCCTTGGCTACACCTTC. Translation gives CASSSLGYTF. The genes are TRBV9 and TRBJ1-2; D unresolved. Looked up from germline, CDR1 is SGDLS and CDR2 is YYNGEE. The CDR3 runs 10 residues. V gave up 4 bases and J gave up 7 bases, with 5 bases separating them.

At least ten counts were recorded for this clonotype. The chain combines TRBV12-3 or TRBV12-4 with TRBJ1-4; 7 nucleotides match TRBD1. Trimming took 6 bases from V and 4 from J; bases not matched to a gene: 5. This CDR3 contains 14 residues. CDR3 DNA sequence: TGTGCCAGCAGCCGGACAGGCCGTAATGAAAAACTGTTTTTT. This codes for CASSRTGRNEKLFF.

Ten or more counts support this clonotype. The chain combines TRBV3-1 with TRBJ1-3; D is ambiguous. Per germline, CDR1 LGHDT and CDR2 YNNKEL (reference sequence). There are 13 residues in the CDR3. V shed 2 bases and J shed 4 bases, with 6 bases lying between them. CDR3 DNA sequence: TGTGCCAGCAGCCAACTCGGCGGAAACACCATATATTTT. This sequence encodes CASSQLGGNTIYF.

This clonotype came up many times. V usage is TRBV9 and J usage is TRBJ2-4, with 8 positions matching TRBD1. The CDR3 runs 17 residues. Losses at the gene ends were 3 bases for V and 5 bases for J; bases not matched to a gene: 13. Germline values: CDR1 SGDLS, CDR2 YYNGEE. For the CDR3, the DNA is TGTGCCAGCAGCGCCCACGGACAGGGAGCGTTGGAAAACATTCAGTACTTC. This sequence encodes CASSAHGQGALENIQYF.

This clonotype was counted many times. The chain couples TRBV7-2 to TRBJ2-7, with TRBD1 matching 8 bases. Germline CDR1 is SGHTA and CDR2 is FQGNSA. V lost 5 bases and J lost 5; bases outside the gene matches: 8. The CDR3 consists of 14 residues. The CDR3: CASSPRTGSNEQYF. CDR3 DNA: TGTGCCAGCAGCCCCAGGACAGGGTCTAACGAGCAGTACTTC.

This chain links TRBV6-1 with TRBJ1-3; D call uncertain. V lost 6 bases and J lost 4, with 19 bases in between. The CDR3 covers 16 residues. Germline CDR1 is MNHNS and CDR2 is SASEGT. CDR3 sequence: CASREMQRLRGNTIYF. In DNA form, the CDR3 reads TGTGCCAGCAGAGAAATGCAGCGACTAAGGGGAAACACCATATATTTT.

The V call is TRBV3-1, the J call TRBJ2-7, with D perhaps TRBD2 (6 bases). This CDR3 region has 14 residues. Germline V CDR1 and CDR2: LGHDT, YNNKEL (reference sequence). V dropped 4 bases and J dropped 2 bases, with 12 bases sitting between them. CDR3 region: CASSPIGGTYEQYF. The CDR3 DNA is TGTGCCAGCAGCCCGATCGGCGGGACCTACGAGCAGTACTTC.

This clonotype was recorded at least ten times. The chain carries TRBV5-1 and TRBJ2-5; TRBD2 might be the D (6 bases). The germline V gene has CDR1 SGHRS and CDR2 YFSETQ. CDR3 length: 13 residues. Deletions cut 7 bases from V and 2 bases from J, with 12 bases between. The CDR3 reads CASCPGDQETQYF. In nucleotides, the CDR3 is TGCGCCAGCTGTCCGGGAGATCAAGAGACCCAGTACTTC.

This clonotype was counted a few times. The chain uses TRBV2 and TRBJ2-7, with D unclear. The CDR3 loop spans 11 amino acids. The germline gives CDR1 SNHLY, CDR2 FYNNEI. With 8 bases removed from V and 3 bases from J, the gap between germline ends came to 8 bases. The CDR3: CASGPSYEQYF. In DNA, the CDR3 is TGTGCCAGCGGCCCAAGCTACGAGCAGTACTTC.